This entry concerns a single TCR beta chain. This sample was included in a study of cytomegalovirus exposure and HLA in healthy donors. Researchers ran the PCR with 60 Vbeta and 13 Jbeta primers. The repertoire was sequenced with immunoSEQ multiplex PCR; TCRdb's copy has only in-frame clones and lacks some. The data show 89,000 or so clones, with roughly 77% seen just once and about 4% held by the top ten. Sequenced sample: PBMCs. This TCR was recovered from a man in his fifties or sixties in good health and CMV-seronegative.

CDR3 sequence (DNA): TGTGCCAGTAGTTTTAGCGGGGGCTACGAGCAGTACTTC. Translating it yields CASSFSGGYEQYF. The chain has TRBV19 and TRBJ2-5; 9 positions agree with TRBD2. The J call may be mistaken, given a closer DNA end match to TRBJ2-7. Looked up from germline, CDR1 is LNHDA and CDR2 is SQIVND (reference sequence). The CDR3 is 13 residues long.